The clone carrying this T cell receptor beta chain was recorded only once. Its antigen is unidentified. This record belongs to a study of tumor-infiltrating lymphocytes in localized non-small cell lung cancer. Study observations and caveats: Tumor T-cell fraction was not associated with recurrence-free survival.

CDR1 is MNHNS, CDR2 SASEGT, per germline. The CDR3 has 14 amino acids. The ends were cut back, 8 bases at V and 3 bases at J, with 14 bases in the middle. Method: immunoSEQ multiplex PCR; TCRdb's copy keeps in-frame clones and lacks some. In the table there are roughly 16,000 clones, roughly 71% of which are singletons. This TCR derives from a human donor with non-small cell lung cancer. This rearrangement joins TRBV6-1 to TRBJ1-5, with a tentative D call TRBD1 (5 bases). The specimen was lung tumor tissue. CDR3 loop: CASQGSYPNQPQHF. CDR3 coding DNA: TGTGCCAGCCAGGGCTCTTACCCCAATCAGCCCCAGCATTTT.